This T cell receptor (beta chain) was captured by sequencing in a study of blood T cell repertoires in COVID-19. Trimming at V came to 8 bases and at J to 3 bases, leaving 11 bases not matched to a gene. This CDR3 region has 15 residues. CDR1 and CDR2 (germline): SNHLY, FYNNEI. Assay: immunoSEQ multiplex PCR; the TCRdb copy retains only in-frame clones and omits some. The sample includes about 75,000 clones, 87% of them seen just once. The sequencing sample was made of peripheral blood. The sequence came from a woman aged 45-65 years with acute or convalescent COVID-19. This chain connects TRBV2 to TRBJ2-3, with 7 bases identical to TRBD1. Here the CDR3 reads CASGRGLSSTDTQYF. CDR3 bases: TGTGCCAGCGGAAGGGGGCTATCTTCAACAGATACGCAGTATTTT.